These T cell receptor beta chains were read from a single sample in a study of blood T cell repertoires in COVID-19. Produced via immunoSEQ multiplex PCR; TCRdb's table is partial and in-frame only. The sample shows 100,000 to 150,000 clones, about 94% of them seen only once. Input material: peripheral blood. The receptors originated from a man in his fifties or sixties with COVID-19, enrolled during active disease. Each CDR3 is given without its conserved first and last residue.

v_gene	j_gene	CDR3aa
TRBV5-1	TRBJ2-1	ASSLSGGEQF
TRBV28	TRBJ2-2	ASSSGTSGRAVSGELF
TRBV28	TRBJ1-5	ASSLWGAQSNQPQH
TRBV6-1	TRBJ2-5	ASSEGFRGIRETQY
TRBV6-5	TRBJ1-3	ASSYSRVRPGNTIY
TRBV2	TRBJ1-2	ASSVAGETALNYGYT
TRBV10-1	TRBJ2-2	ASSEFSGGELF
TRBV4-1	TRBJ2-3	ASSVGTSPLNTQY
TRBV19	TRBJ1-5	ASSSTGGWNQPQH
TRBV5-6	TRBJ2-7	ASSLDSGSIIYEQY
TRBV28	TRBJ2-5	ASSLSTPTRETQY
TRBV6-5	TRBJ1-6	ASKRSSYNSPLH
TRBV4-2	TRBJ1-1	ASSQVRAWNTEAF
TRBV19	TRBJ1-2	ASSPDSVRHYYGYT
TRBV2	TRBJ2-5	ASSLDSSQETQY
TRBV5-3	TRBJ1-1	ARTGSYTEAF
TRBV7-9	TRBJ2-2	ASSLEGLGQGGELF
TRBV14	TRBJ2-5	ASSQDRSDRETQY
TRBV3-1/TRBV3-2	TRBJ2-1	ASNPFWGLAGEVHNEQF
TRBV5-3	TRBJ1-1	ARSLVIGGSIMNTEAF
TRBV23-1	TRBJ2-7	ASSQSGGLAAEQY
TRBV10-3	TRBJ2-3	AIRRLAGDTDTQY
TRBV9	TRBJ2-7	ASSPSGKRGEQY
TRBV6-5	TRBJ1-2	AIEPRVDGYT
TRBV19	TRBJ2-3	ASSILAGGSTDTQY
TRBV9	TRBJ2-3	ASSPRGSRERGSTDTQY
TRBV10-3	TRBJ1-3	AIRQGTGNTIY
TRBV5-1	TRBJ1-2	ASSLEAGGYGYT
TRBV6-5	TRBJ2-3	ASSYGGADTQY
TRBV29-1	TRBJ2-3	SFPGTSTDTQY
TRBV9	TRBJ2-1	ASSPLGENYNEQF
TRBV18	TRBJ2-3	ASSGPVLKTDTQY
TRBV5-1	TRBJ2-1	ASSLVGLNNEQF
TRBV28	TRBJ2-3	ASSSTTRAQY
TRBV4-3	TRBJ1-5	ASSQEGGGESPQH